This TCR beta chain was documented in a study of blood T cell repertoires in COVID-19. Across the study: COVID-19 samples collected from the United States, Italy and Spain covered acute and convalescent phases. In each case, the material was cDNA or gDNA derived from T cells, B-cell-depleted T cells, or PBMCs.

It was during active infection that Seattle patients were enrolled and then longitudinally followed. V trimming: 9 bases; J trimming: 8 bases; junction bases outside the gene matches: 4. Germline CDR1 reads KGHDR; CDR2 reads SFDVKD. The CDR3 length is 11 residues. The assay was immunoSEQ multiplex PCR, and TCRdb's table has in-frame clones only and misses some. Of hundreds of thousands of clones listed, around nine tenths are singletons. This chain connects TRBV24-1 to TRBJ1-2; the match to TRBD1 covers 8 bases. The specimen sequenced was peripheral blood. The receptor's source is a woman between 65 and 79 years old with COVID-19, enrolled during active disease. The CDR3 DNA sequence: TGTGCCACCCAGGGGGCGGCAGGCTACACCTTC. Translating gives CATQGAAGYTF.